This TCR beta chain is from a study of blood T cells in healthy people across ages. Next came a second PCR, run for about 7 to 12 cycles, which used a sample-barcoded 5' primer along with a J-beta primer mix. TCRdb redid the calling of the 5' RACE reads with MiXCR, one entry per CDR3 protein. The table includes 650,000 to 950,000 distinct CDR3 sequences, more than 40% detected once. The CDR3 is made up of 16 amino acids. Trimming at V came to 5 bases and at J to 1 base, leaving 9 bases not matched to a gene. The germline CDR1 and CDR2 sequences are SGHAT and FQNNGV. This clonotype was observed a few times.

The chain uses TRBV11-2 and TRBJ2-3, with 7 bases that match TRBD2. Specimen: blood. This sequence originates from a man aged 60-69 years in good health. The CDR3 region is CASSLWGRGGTDTQYF. CDR3 coding DNA: TGTGCCAGCAGCCTTTGGGGCCGGGGGGGCACAGATACGCAGTATTTT.